This is a list of T cell receptor beta chains from one sample in a study of T-cell memory formation after mild COVID-19. One entry per CDR3 protein results from TCRdb running MiXCR on the 5' RACE reads. The data contain around 310,000 distinct CDR3 sequences, 14% of them seen just once; the ten biggest clones take up roughly 23%. Sequencing was carried out using PBMCs or a T cell subset sorted from them (not recorded which). All receptors derive from a man younger than 30 who had mild COVID-19 (a few samples of this study predate the infection). Cell type and time point are not known. Each CDR3 is given with its conserved first and last residue. Fields, in order: V gene, clone size, D gene, J gene, CDR3 length, CDR3 protein, CDR3 DNA. The D gene is left open where the match is weak. Size tells how often a clone was seen (once, few, many) or the class of an expanded clone, and some rows leave it out.

TRBV7-9	.	.	TRBJ2-2	15	CASTPRALGSGELFF	TGTGCCAGCACCCCCCGGGCCCTGGGATCCGGGGAGCTGTTTTTT
TRBV6-2/TRBV6-3	many	.	TRBJ2-6	15	CAARTGYSGANVLTF	TGTGCCGCCAGAACAGGTTATTCTGGGGCCAACGTCCTGACTTTC
TRBV29-1	.	TRBD2	TRBJ2-5	15	CSVAGSSGGPETQYF	TGCAGCGTTGCCGGAAGCAGCGGGGGGCCGGAGACCCAGTACTTC
TRBV6-5	few	TRBD1	TRBJ1-2	13	CASRQGPRYGYTF	TGTGCCAGCAGACAGGGGCCCCGCTATGGCTACACCTTC
TRBV7-2	few	TRBD1	TRBJ1-2	15	CASSLVGDRGYGYTF	TGTGCCAGCAGCTTAGTCGGGGACAGGGGCTATGGCTACACCTTC
TRBV7-9	.	.	TRBJ2-2	15	CASSLTGLTLEELFF	TGTGCCAGCAGCTTGACGGGACTCACCCTTGAGGAGCTGTTTTTT
TRBV4-1	many	.	TRBJ2-1	13	CASSQVLDNEQFF	TGCGCCAGCAGCCAAGTTTTAGACAATGAGCAGTTCTTC
TRBV30	few	.	TRBJ2-2	15	CAWSRRGRRTGELFF	TGTGCCTGGAGTCGGCGGGGGCGAAGAACCGGGGAGCTGTTTTTT
TRBV24-1	.	TRBD1	TRBJ2-3	15	CATIFGQGLSDTQYF	TGTGCCACCATCTTCGGACAGGGTCTTTCAGATACGCAGTATTTT
TRBV20-1	few	.	TRBJ1-2	14	CSARTRRSTYGYTF	TGCAGTGCCAGAACTCGCAGGTCAACGTATGGCTACACCTTC
TRBV5-1	.	TRBD1	TRBJ2-3	15	CASSLDRGLKDTQYF	TGCGCCAGCAGCTTGGACAGGGGGCTAAAAGATACGCAGTATTTT
TRBV12-3/TRBV12-4	few	.	TRBJ1-2	12	CASSLGLGVGTF	TGTGCCAGCAGTCTGGGTCTGGGGGTTGGTACCTTC
TRBV6-6	medium-sized	.	TRBJ2-3	18	CASSYTSGGQRLTDTQYF	TGTGCCAGCAGTTATACCTCCGGAGGACAGCGTCTCACAGATACGCAGTATTTT
TRBV11-2	.	TRBD1	TRBJ1-1	13	CASSFYRGRGAFF	TGTGCCAGCAGCTTTTACAGGGGGCGCGGAGCTTTCTTT
TRBV6-5	.	TRBD2	TRBJ2-3	16	CASSYSGRGSTDTQYF	TGTGCCAGCAGTTACTCGGGGCGGGGGAGCACAGATACGCAGTATTTT
TRBV29-1	.	TRBD1	TRBJ2-3	13	CSVVFGQGGTQYF	TGCAGCGTTGTGTTCGGACAGGGAGGTACGCAGTATTTT
TRBV5-4	.	.	TRBJ1-4	16	CASSLALGGKGEKLFF	TGTGCCAGCAGCTTGGCCCTCGGAGGTAAAGGAGAAAAACTGTTTTTT
TRBV7-9	once	TRBD2	TRBJ2-3	14	CASSTGLGADTQYF	TGTGCCAGCAGCACGGGACTAGGGGCAGATACGCAGTATTTT
TRBV5-1	many	.	TRBJ2-7	15	CASSPGAGLVYEQYF	TGCGCCAGCAGCCCTGGGGCAGGGCTTGTGTACGAGCAGTACTTC
TRBV7-9	many	.	TRBJ2-4	15	CASSDTGTRAWVQYF	TGTGCCAGCAGCGACACCGGGACGCGAGCTTGGGTTCAGTACTTC
TRBV6-5	.	.	TRBJ2-4	13	CASSYTQGNPQYF	TGTGCCAGCAGCTACACACAGGGAAACCCTCAGTACTTC
TRBV9	.	TRBD1	TRBJ1-6	14	CASSGGQVNSPLHF	TGTGCCAGCAGCGGCGGACAGGTTAATTCACCCCTCCACTTT
TRBV20-1	.	TRBD2	TRBJ2-5	15	CSARASGGAGETQYF	TGCAGTGCTAGAGCTAGCGGGGGGGCCGGGGAGACCCAGTACTTC
TRBV24-1	.	TRBD1	TRBJ2-5	13	CATSDWDRETQYF	TGTGCCACCAGTGATTGGGACAGAGAGACCCAGTACTTC
TRBV3-1	.	TRBD2	TRBJ2-3	14	CASGSGGRADTQYF	TGTGCCAGCGGAAGCGGGGGGCGGGCAGATACGCAGTATTTT
TRBV29-1	.	TRBD1	TRBJ1-2	11	CSVTGVLGYTF	TGCAGCGTCACAGGGGTTCTGGGCTACACCTTC
TRBV24-1	many	TRBD1	TRBJ1-1	15	CATSDSGTGNTEAFF	TGTGCCACCAGTGATTCCGGGACAGGGAACACTGAAGCTTTCTTT
TRBV12-3/TRBV12-4	.	TRBD1	TRBJ1-6	18	CASNNGQGASSYNSPLHF	TGTGCCAGCAACAACGGACAGGGGGCTAGCTCCTATAATTCACCCCTCCACTTT
TRBV12-3/TRBV12-4	.	.	TRBJ2-1	14	CASRPSRVYNEQFF	TGTGCCAGCAGACCTTCCAGAGTTTACAATGAGCAGTTCTTC
TRBV7-2	.	.	TRBJ1-4	16	CASSLARRPSDEKLFF	TGTGCCAGCAGCTTAGCGCGAAGGCCCTCGGATGAAAAACTGTTTTTT
TRBV7-6	.	.	TRBJ1-6	16	CASSFGTTGLNSPLHF	TGTGCCAGCAGCTTCGGCACGACGGGCCTTAATTCACCCCTCCACTTT
TRBV4-2	few	.	TRBJ1-2	15	CASSQDPRYGVGYTF	TGTGCCAGCAGCCAAGATCCCAGGTACGGGGTCGGCTACACCTTC
TRBV10-3	few	.	TRBJ1-5	14	CAGGRGDSNQPQHF	TGTGCCGGGGGTAGGGGGGATAGCAATCAGCCCCAGCATTTT
TRBV27	.	.	TRBJ2-6	17	CASSSVLGGIGANVLTF	TGTGCCAGCAGTTCGGTGCTTGGGGGGATCGGGGCCAACGTCCTGACTTTC
TRBV7-2	many	.	TRBJ2-7	13	CASSLGSQAGEYF	TGTGCCAGCAGCTTAGGGTCCCAAGCAGGGGAGTACTTC
TRBV12-3/TRBV12-4	many	TRBD1	TRBJ2-7	15	CASSSYGTGNYEQYF	TGTGCCAGCAGCTCTTACGGGACAGGGAACTACGAGCAGTACTTC
TRBV11-1	few	.	TRBJ2-3	16	CASSLGSGPSTDTQYF	TGTGCCAGCAGCTTAGGGAGCGGACCCAGCACAGATACGCAGTATTTT
TRBV6-2/TRBV6-3	.	TRBD1	TRBJ2-5	15	CASSPWTGTKETQYF	TGTGCCAGCAGTCCCTGGACAGGGACGAAAGAGACCCAGTACTTC